This T cell receptor (beta chain) was sequenced in a study of cytomegalovirus exposure and HLA in healthy donors. This CDR3 region has 13 residues. Germline-derived CDR1 and CDR2 are SGHNT and YENEEA. Unmatched junction bases numbered 1, after V lost 3 bases and J lost 3 bases. This PCR relied on a set of 60 Vbeta primers and 13 Jbeta primers. Using immunoSEQ multiplex PCR, the repertoire was profiled, and TCRdb retains in-frame clones only, with some absent. The sample carries around 140,000 clones, more than 75% recorded once. The chain links TRBV11-3 to TRBJ2-5; 7 nucleotides match TRBD1. What was sequenced was PBMCs. The receptor's source is a female donor in good health and CMV-seronegative. CDR3: CASSFQGEETQYF. CDR3 DNA: TGTGCCAGCAGCTTTCAGGGGGAAGAGACCCAGTACTTC.